This T cell receptor beta chain derives from a study of blood T cell repertoires in COVID-19. The overall study: COVID-19 samples from acute and convalescent phases originated in the United States, Italy and Spain. The cDNA or gDNA used as material had been derived from T cells, B-cell-depleted T cells, or PBMCs.

V lost 8 bases to trimming and J lost 6 bases, with 17 bases between them. Germline CDR1 is LGHNT and CDR2 is FRNRAP. CDR3 size: 14 residues. Using immunoSEQ multiplex PCR, the repertoire was profiled, and TCRdb retains in-frame clones only, with some absent. The table lists a few hundred thousand clones, about 90% of them singletons. Enrolled during active infection, Seattle patients were then followed longitudinally. This chain joins TRBV12-5 and TRBJ1-5, with D maybe TRBD1 (5 bases). Specimen: peripheral blood. The TCR was taken from a woman aged 25 to 39 with COVID-19, enrolled during active disease. The CDR3 DNA reads as TGTGCTAGTAACGCGGGGCAGGGCGTTCAGCCCCAGCATTTT. This translates into CASNAGQGVQPQHF.